This T cell receptor (beta chain) was documented in a study of blood T cell repertoires in COVID-19. The V segment lost 2 bases and the J segment 4 bases; nucleotides outside the gene matches: 4. This CDR3 spans 16 amino acids. Germline CDR1 reads KGHSH; CDR2 reads LQKENI. Original processing notes: From reference gene primer amplification, estimates of nucleated cell counts were derived. This table comes from immunoSEQ multiplex PCR, and its TCRdb copy is limited to in-frame clones, with some not included. That table supplies the V and J calls and clone size; D and trimming were determined from the DNA. This repertoire shows tens of thousands of clones, roughly 87% found once; its top ten account for around 6.3%.

The V gene is TRBV18, the J gene TRBJ1-5; 11 nucleotides agree with TRBD1. Sequencing was done on a sample of peripheral blood. This TCR derives from a woman between 45 and 65 years old with acute or convalescent COVID-19. CDR3 coding DNA: TGTGCCAGCTCACCAGGACAGGGGGCTTTAAATCAGCCCCAGCATTTT. This gives the protein CASSPGQGALNQPQHF.